The 19 T cell receptor beta chains given below trace back to one sample, sequenced in a study of response to subunit inactivated influenza vaccine. MiXCR was run by TCRdb on the RT-PCR reads, yielding one entry per CDR3 protein. The sample contains approximately 490,000 distinct CDR3 sequences, 7.2% of which appear only once. The sequenced sample was PBMCs from blood, obtained about 24 months after vaccination. The receptors were gathered from a man between 50 and 69 years old who received an inactivated influenza vaccine.

The V and J genes are TRBV7-9 and TRBJ2-7; D perhaps matches TRBD1 (5 bases). The length of the CDR3 is 13 residues. Germline V lookup: CDR1 SEHNR, CDR2 FQNEAQ (reference sequence). V was trimmed by 10 bases and J by 0 bases, leaving 13 bases between them. The CDR3 DNA is TGTGCCACCTCCAAGGGGTCCTCCTACGAGCAGTACTTC. Protein product: CATSKGSSYEQYF.

This clonotype was detected a few times. The chain combines TRBV11-2 with TRBJ2-5; no clear D gene. This CDR3 has 14 amino acids. Deletions cut 0 bases from V and 4 bases from J, with 9 bases between. The germline V gene has CDR1 SGHAT and CDR2 FQNNGV. CDR3: CASSLDSVSETQYF. The CDR3 region has the DNA TGTGCCAGCAGCTTAGATTCGGTATCAGAGACCCAGTACTTC.

This clonotype was detected many times. This rearrangement joins TRBV5-1 to TRBJ1-1; tentative D call: TRBD1 (5 bases). Germline values: CDR1 SGHRS, CDR2 YFSETQ. V was trimmed by 0 bases and J by 4 bases, leaving 25 bases between them. The CDR3 sequence is 19 residues long. The CDR3 DNA follows: TGCGCCAGCAGCTTGGCTAGTCTTCGGGGCAGGGTGGCGAGCACTGAAGCTTTCTTT. Its protein is CASSLASLRGRVASTEAFF.

The chain couples TRBV28 to TRBJ1-1; possibly TRBD1 for D (5 bases). From germline, CDR1 is MDHEN and CDR2 SYDVKM. V gave up 3 bases and J gave up 1 base, with 9 bases separating them. The CDR3 spans 14 residues. CDR3 residues: CASSLYRRNTEAFF. The CDR3 DNA is TGTGCCAGCAGTTTGTACAGGAGGAACACTGAAGCTTTCTTT.

On this clonotype: With a much larger clone just one base away, this may be a read error. The genes are TRBV2 and TRBJ2-1; 8 bases line up with TRBD2. Germline V gives CDR1 SNHLY, CDR2 FYNNEI. This CDR3 spans 15 amino acids. V lost 7 bases to trimming and J lost 8 bases; unmatched junction nucleotides: 13. CDR3 in amino acids: CASNRLTGGSYEQFF. CDR3 sequence (DNA): TGTGCCAGCAACCGACTAACGGGAGGGAGTTATGAGCAGTTCTTC.

The gene calls are TRBV5-6 and TRBJ2-3; 7 positions agree with TRBD2. The CDR3 is 17 amino acids. Germline V lookup: CDR1 SGHDT, CDR2 YYEEEE. J lost 2 bases, V lost 8 bases, and 17 bases had no gene match. DNA of the CDR3: TGTGCCAGTGCATGGGCTAGCGGAGACAGTCTCACAGATACGCAGTATTTT. Residues: CASAWASGDSLTDTQYF.

This clonotype was observed a handful of times. The chain combines TRBV5-1 with TRBJ1-6, with D unresolved. Germline V lookup: CDR1 SGHRS, CDR2 YFSETQ. Trimming pared 1 base from V and 5 bases from J, leaving 10 bases between. The CDR3 loop spans 15 amino acids. The CDR3 DNA is TGCGCCAGCAGCTTGTTTCCCGGGGATAATTCACCCCTCCACTTT. Encoded protein: CASSLFPGDNSPLHF.

This clonotype was seen more than once but under ten times. The J gene is TRBJ1-2, the V gene TRBV7-2; the D is unclear. V was trimmed by 7 bases and J by 5 bases, leaving 14 bases between them. The V gene's germline CDR1 is SGHTA and CDR2 FQGNSA. The CDR3 has 13 amino acids. The CDR3 coding sequence is TGTGCCAGCAAACACCCGGGGAGATATGGCTACACCTTC. Its protein product is CASKHPGRYGYTF.

This clonotype has at least ten counts. This sequence joins TRBV4-2 and TRBJ1-5; 9 bases align to TRBD1. J lost 2 bases, V lost 1 base, and 3 bases had no gene match. Germline values: CDR1 LGHNA, CDR2 YNFKEQ. There are 16 residues in the CDR3. The CDR3 loop reads CASSQVGDRGNQPQHF. Here the CDR3 DNA reads TGTGCCAGCAGCCAAGTGGGGGACAGGGGCAATCAGCCCCAGCATTTT.

The sample holds many counts of this clonotype. The chain joins TRBV5-1 to TRBJ2-3, with 8 positions matching TRBD2. Per the germline V gene, CDR1 is SGHRS and CDR2 is YFSETQ. This CDR3 contains 14 residues. Germline trimming cut 6 bases from V and 2 bases from J; bases unmatched to any gene: 5. CDR3 in DNA: TGCGCCAGCAAACTAGCGGAGTTCACAGATACGCAGTATTTT. Protein sequence: CASKLAEFTDTQYF.

This clonotype came up a few times. Here the CDR3 reads CASSLQPDRGNTIYF. CDR3 bases: TGCGCCAGCAGTCTTCAGCCAGACAGGGGAAACACCATATATTTT. The genes are TRBV4-1 and TRBJ1-3; D might be TRBD1 (6 bases). The CDR3 is 15 residues long. Germline assignment: CDR1 MGHRA and CDR2 YSYEKL. V shed 6 bases and J shed 4 bases, with 16 bases lying between them.

This clonotype showed up many times. This rearrangement joins TRBV5-1 to TRBJ1-1; weak D call: TRBD1 (6 bases). Trimming stripped 1 base from V and 2 bases from J, with 9 bases between. The CDR3 loop spans 14 amino acids. Germline V gene lookup returns CDR1 SGHRS and CDR2 YFSETQ. The CDR3, as DNA: TGCGCCAGCAGCTTGTACAGGGTTAACACTGAAGCTTTCTTT. It yields the protein CASSLYRVNTEAFF.

The gene calls are TRBV5-1 and TRBJ2-1, with D possibly being TRBD2 (7 bases). This CDR3 region has 15 residues. The germline V and J ends were trimmed by 6 bases and 5 bases, with 18 bases remaining between them. The germline CDR1 and CDR2 sequences are SGHRS and YFSETQ. The CDR3 DNA follows: TGCGCCAGCAAAAGGGGGGGATCAGTCCACAATGAGCAGTTCTTC. Translation gives CASKRGGSVHNEQFF.

This clonotype was observed at least ten times. The genes are TRBV20-1 and TRBJ2-2; the match to TRBD1 covers 8 bases. CDR1 is DFQATT, CDR2 SNEGSKA, per germline (reference sequence). The CDR3 spans 14 residues. V gave up 3 bases and J gave up 4 bases; unmatched junction bases: 4. CDR3 amino acids: CSASGQGGTGELFF. The CDR3 bases are TGCAGTGCTAGTGGACAGGGTGGCACCGGGGAGCTGTTTTTT.

This clonotype was picked up many times. This chain links TRBV6-6 with TRBJ2-3; TRBD2 is a possible D gene (5 bases). V was trimmed by 2 bases and J by 11 bases, leaving 11 bases between them. Per the germline V gene, CDR1 is MNHNY and CDR2 is SVGAGI (reference sequence). There are 12 residues in the CDR3. CDR3 loop: CASSYVDYLQYF. The DNA of the CDR3 is TGTGCCAGCAGTTACGTCGACTACTTGCAGTATTTT.

This clonotype was detected only a few times. This chain connects TRBV29-1 to TRBJ2-5; tentatively, D is TRBD2 (7 bases). The CDR3 spans 19 residues. CDR1 and CDR2 from the germline V gene are SQVTM and ANQGSEA. V was shortened by 0 bases and J by 1 base, with 24 bases between the two germline ends. The CDR3 region has the DNA TGCAGCGTTGAAGATCCTTGGCCGCCGGCGGGGGACATCCAAGAGACCCAGTACTTC. Protein: CSVEDPWPPAGDIQETQYF.

The CDR3 nucleotides read TGTGCCAGCAGTTACCAAGGTGACAGGGTCGACGAGCAGTACTTC. Its protein product is CASSYQGDRVDEQYF. J is TRBJ2-7 and V is TRBV6-5, with 7 bases that match TRBD1. V was clipped by 2 bases and J by 5 bases; unmatched bases: 9. CDR1 is MNHEY and CDR2 is SVGAGI in the germline V gene. The CDR3 runs to 15 residues.

This clonotype has just a few counts. The chain links TRBV18 to TRBJ2-2, with 8 bases lining up with TRBD2. The CDR3 has 14 amino acids. CDR1 and CDR2 (germline): KGHSH, LQKENI. The J segment lost 6 bases and the V segment lost 2 bases, leaving 2 bases of the junction unmatched. The CDR3 coding sequence is TGTGCCAGCTCACCAGGACTAGCCCCCGGGGAGCTGTTTTTT. It codes for CASSPGLAPGELFF.

This clonotype was counted only a few times. A much more abundant neighbour one base away suggests this may be a read error. The rearrangement joins TRBV11-2 to TRBJ2-1; D remains unclear. Between the trimmed V and J ends, which lost 6 bases and 5 bases, there was a span of 2 bases. The CDR3 is 10 residues long. Looked up from germline, CDR1 is SGHAT and CDR2 is FQNNGV. The CDR3 DNA sequence: TGTGCCAGCAGAAACAATGAGCAGTTCTTC. Translated, it gives CASRNNEQFF.